This T cell receptor (beta chain) is from a study of beta chain features in type 1 diabetes. General study points: In every one of the four CD4+ subsets, TCRB CDR3s were moderately but significantly shorter in Type 1 diabetes patients.

Points on this clone: Its specificity is unknown.

Expressed TCRB transcripts were sequenced because the isolated RNA had all been reverse transcribed beforehand. Produced via immunoSEQ multiplex PCR; TCRdb's table is partial and in-frame only. Here the sample spans roughly 150,000 clones, around 8.3% being singletons. CDR3 length equals 9 residues. The germline gives CDR1 MNHEY, CDR2 SVGAGI. Trimming cost V 11 bases and J 14 bases, with 15 bases left between them. The sequenced sample was central memory CD4+ T cells from blood. V gene TRBV6-5 combines with J gene TRBJ1-2; D is undetermined. This TCR came from a woman aged 18-29 years with type 1 diabetes. CDR3 loop: CAVGSALTF. CDR3 DNA: TGTGCCGTCGGGTCCGCCTTGACCTTC.